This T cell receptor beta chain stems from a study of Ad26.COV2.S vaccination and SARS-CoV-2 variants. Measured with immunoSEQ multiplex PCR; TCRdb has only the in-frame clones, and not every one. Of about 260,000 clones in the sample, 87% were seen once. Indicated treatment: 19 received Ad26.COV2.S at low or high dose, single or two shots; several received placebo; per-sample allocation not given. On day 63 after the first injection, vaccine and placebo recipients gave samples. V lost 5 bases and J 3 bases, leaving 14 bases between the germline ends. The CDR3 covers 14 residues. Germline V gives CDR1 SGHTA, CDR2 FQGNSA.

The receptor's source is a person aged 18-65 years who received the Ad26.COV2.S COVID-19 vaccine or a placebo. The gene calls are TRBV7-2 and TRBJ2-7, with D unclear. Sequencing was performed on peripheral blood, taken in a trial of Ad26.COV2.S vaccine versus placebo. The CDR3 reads CASSPRPTLYEQYF. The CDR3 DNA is TGTGCCAGCAGCCCCCGACCCACTCTCTACGAGCAGTACTTC.